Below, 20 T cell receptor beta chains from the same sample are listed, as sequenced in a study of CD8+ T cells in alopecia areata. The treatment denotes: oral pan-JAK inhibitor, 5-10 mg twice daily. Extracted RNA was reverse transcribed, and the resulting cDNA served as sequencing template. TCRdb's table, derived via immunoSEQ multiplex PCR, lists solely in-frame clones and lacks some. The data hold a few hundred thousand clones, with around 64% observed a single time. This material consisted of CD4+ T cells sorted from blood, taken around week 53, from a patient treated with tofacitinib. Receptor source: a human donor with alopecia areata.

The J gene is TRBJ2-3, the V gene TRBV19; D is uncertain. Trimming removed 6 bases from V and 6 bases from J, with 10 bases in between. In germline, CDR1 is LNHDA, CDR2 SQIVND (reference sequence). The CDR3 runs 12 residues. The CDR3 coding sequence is TGTGCCAGTAGCCCAACCGTGGATACGCAGTATTTT. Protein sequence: CASSPTVDTQYF.

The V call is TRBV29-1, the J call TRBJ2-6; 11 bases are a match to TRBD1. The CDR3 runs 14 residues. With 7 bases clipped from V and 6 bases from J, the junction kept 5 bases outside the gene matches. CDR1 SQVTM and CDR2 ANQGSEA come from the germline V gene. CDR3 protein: CSAGDRGEANVLTF. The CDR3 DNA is TGCAGCGCTGGGGACAGGGGGGAGGCCAACGTCCTGACTTTC.

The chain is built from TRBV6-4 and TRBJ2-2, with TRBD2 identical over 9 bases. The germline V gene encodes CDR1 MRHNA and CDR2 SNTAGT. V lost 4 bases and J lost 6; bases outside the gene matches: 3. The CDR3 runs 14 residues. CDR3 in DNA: TGTGCCAGCAGTGCGGGACTAGCCGCCGGGGAGCTGTTTTTT. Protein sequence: CASSAGLAAGELFF.

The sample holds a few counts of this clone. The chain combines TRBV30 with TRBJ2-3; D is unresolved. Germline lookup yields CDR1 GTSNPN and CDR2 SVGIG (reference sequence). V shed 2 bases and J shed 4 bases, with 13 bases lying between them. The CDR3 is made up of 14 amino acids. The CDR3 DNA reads TGTGCCTGGAGTTGGGGTTTGCTCTCAGATACGCAGTATTTT. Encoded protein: CAWSWGLLSDTQYF.

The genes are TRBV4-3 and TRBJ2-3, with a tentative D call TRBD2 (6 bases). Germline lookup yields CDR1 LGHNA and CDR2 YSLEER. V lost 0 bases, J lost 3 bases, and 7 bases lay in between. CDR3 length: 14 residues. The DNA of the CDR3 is TGCGCCAGCAGCCAAGATGCGGGGACAGATACGCAGTATTTT. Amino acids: CASSQDAGTDTQYF.

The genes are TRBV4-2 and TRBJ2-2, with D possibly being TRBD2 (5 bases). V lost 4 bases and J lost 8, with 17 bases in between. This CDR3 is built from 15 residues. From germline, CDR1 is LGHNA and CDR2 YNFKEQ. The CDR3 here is CASSPTRTPAGELFF. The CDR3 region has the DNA TGTGCCAGCAGCCCAACTAGGACCCCAGCGGGGGAGCTGTTTTTT.

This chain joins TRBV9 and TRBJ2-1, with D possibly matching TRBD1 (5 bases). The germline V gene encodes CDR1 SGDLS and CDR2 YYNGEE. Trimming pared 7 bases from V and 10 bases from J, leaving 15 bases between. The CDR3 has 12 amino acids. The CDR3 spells CASGPVGAEQFF. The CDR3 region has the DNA TGTGCCAGCGGGCCCGTTGGGGCAGAGCAGTTCTTC.

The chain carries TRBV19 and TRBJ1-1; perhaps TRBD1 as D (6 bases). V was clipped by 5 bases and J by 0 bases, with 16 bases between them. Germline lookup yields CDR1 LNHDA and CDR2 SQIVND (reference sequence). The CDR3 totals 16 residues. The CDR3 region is CASSPPGRDMNTEAFF. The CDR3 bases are TGTGCCAGTAGTCCCCCGGGAAGGGACATGAACACTGAAGCTTTCTTT.

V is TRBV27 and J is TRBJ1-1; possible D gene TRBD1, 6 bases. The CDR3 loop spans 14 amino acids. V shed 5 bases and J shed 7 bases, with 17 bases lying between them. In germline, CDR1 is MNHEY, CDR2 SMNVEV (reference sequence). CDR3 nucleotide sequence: TGTGCCAGCAGTCTGAACAGGGATGTTGGTGAAGCTTTCTTT. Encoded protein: CASSLNRDVGEAFF.

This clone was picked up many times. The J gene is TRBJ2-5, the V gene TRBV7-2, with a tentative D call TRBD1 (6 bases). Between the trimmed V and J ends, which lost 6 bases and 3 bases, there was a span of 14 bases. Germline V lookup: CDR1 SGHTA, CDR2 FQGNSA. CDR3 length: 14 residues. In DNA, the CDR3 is TGTGCCAGCAGACCAGGGGCGGGTGAAGAGACCCAGTACTTC. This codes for CASRPGAGEETQYF. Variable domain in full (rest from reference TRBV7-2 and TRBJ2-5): GAGVSQSPSNKVTEKGKDVELRCDPISGHTALYWYRQSLGQGLEFLIYFQGNSAPDKSGLPSDRFSAERTGGSVSTLTIQRTQQEDSAVYLCASRPGAGEETQYFGPGTRLLVL.

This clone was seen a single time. CDR3 sequence reads: CASSKPGLAGDEQYF. The CDR3 DNA reads TGTGCCAGCAGTAAACCGGGACTAGCGGGGGACGAGCAGTACTTC. V usage is TRBV6-6 and J usage is TRBJ2-7; 14 nucleotides align to TRBD2. This CDR3 spans 15 amino acids. CDR1 is MNHNY and CDR2 is SVGAGI in the germline V gene (reference sequence). V was pared by 5 bases and J by 5 bases, with 5 bases of the junction left unmatched.

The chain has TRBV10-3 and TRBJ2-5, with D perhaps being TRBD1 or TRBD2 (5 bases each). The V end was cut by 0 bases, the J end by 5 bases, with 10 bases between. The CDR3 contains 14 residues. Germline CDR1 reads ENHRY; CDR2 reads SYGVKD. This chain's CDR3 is CAISESRGAETQYF. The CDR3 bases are TGTGCCATCAGTGAGTCAAGGGGAGCCGAGACCCAGTACTTC.

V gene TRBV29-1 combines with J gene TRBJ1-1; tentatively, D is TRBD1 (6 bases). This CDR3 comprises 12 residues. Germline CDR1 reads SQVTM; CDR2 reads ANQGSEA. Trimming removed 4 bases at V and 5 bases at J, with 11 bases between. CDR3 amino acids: CSVVGGATEAFF. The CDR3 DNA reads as TGCAGCGTTGTCGGGGGGGCGACTGAAGCTTTCTTT.

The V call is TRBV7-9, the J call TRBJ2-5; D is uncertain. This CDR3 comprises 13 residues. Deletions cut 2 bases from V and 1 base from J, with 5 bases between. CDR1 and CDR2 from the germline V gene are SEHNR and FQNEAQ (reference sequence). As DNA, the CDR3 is TGTGCCAGCAGCTTAAATCCCCAAGAGACCCAGTACTTC. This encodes CASSLNPQETQYF. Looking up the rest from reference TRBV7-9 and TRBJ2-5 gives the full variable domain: DTGVSQNPRHKITKRGQNVTFRCDPISEHNRLYWYRQTLGQGPEFLTYFQNEAQLEKSRLLSDRFSAERPKGSFSTLEIQRTEQGDSAMYLCASSLNPQETQYFGPGTRLLVL.

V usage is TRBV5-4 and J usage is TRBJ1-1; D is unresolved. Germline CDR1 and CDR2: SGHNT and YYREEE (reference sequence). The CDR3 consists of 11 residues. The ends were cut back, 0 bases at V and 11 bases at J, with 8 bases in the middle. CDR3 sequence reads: CASSLGSAAFF. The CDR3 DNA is TGTGCCAGCAGCTTGGGATCGGCGGCTTTCTTT.

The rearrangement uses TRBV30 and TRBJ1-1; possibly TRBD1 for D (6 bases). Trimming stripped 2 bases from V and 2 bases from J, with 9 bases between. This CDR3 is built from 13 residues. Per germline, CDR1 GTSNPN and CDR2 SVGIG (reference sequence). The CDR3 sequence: CAWSPDSNTEAFF. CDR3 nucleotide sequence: TGTGCCTGGAGTCCGGACAGTAACACTGAAGCTTTCTTT. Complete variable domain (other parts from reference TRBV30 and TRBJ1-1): SQTIHQWPATLVQPVGSPLSLECTVEGTSNPNLYWYRQAAGRGLQLLFYSVGIGQISSEVPQNLSASRPQDRQFILSSKKLLLSDSGFYLCAWSPDSNTEAFFGQGTRLTVV.

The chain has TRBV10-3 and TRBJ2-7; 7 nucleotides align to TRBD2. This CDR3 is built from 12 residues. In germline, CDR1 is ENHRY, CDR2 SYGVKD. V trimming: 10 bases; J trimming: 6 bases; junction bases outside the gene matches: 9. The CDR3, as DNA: TGTGCCACCGCCGTATCGGGAGGCGAGCAGTACTTC. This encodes CATAVSGGEQYF.

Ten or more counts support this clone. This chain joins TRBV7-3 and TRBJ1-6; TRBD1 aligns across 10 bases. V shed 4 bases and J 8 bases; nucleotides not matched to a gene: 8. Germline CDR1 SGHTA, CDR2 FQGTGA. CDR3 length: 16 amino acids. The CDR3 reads CASSSRRDRGHSPLHF. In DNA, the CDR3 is TGTGCCAGCAGCTCCCGCCGGGACAGGGGACATTCACCCCTCCACTTT.

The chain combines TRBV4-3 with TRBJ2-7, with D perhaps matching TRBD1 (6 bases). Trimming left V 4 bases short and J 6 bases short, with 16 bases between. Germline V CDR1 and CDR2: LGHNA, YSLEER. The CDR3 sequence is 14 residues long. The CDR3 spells CASSPPGQLREQYF. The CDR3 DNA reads TGCGCCAGCAGCCCCCCGGGACAACTACGCGAGCAGTACTTC.

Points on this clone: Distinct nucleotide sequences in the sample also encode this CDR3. The CDR3 region has the DNA TGTGCCAGCAGTGAACGGGGCCGGGGCAATCAGCCCCAGCATTTT. It yields the protein CASSERGRGNQPQHF. This chain uses TRBV6-1 with TRBJ1-5, with a weak D call TRBD1 (5 bases). V lost 2 bases and J lost 2, with 10 bases in between. CDR3 length equals 15 residues. From germline, CDR1 is MNHNS and CDR2 SASEGT.